These T cell receptor beta chains were read from a single sample in a study of T cell changes during pregnancy in multiple sclerosis. The protocol was immunoSEQ multiplex PCR, while the TCRdb copy is restricted to in-frame clones and leaves out a portion. Of 38,000 or so clones listed, around 91% are singletons. The material sequenced was CD4+ T cells from peripheral blood mononuclear cells, taken in the second trimester of pregnancy. These receptor sequences come from a female donor in good health, enrolled as a control in a pregnancy study. Both conserved end residues are trimmed from each CDR3.

V gene: TRBV7-9; J gene: TRBJ2-1; CDR3 length: 13; CDR3 protein: ASSSGTGAYNEQF
V gene: TRBV7-8; J gene: TRBJ2-1; CDR3 length: 15; CDR3 protein: ASSLFLGVDSYNEQF
V gene: TRBV4-1; J gene: TRBJ2-4; CDR3 length: 12; CDR3 protein: ASSPFPAKNIQY
V gene: TRBV5-5; J gene: TRBJ2-7; CDR3 length: 13; CDR3 protein: ASSMQGKKAYEQY
V gene: TRBV29-1; J gene: TRBJ1-4; CDR3 length: 11; CDR3 protein: SVQGLDNEKLF
V gene: TRBV7-3; J gene: TRBJ1-2; CDR3 length: 13; CDR3 protein: ASSLTPSGQVPPS
V gene: TRBV6-6; J gene: TRBJ1-1; CDR3 length: 10; CDR3 protein: ATSGRSTEAF
V gene: TRBV6-5; J gene: TRBJ2-7; CDR3 length: 11; CDR3 protein: ASSRNSRREQY
V gene: TRBV7-2; J gene: TRBJ2-5; CDR3 length: 14; CDR3 protein: ASSWGLAGGGAAQY
V gene: TRBV19; J gene: TRBJ1-2; CDR3 length: 15; CDR3 protein: ASSSAGTGMIAYGYT
V gene: TRBV6-5; J gene: TRBJ2-1; CDR3 length: 13; CDR3 protein: ASSYRQTSYNEQF
V gene: TRBV7-2; J gene: TRBJ1-5; CDR3 length: 14; CDR3 protein: ASSLYATSDNQPQH
V gene: TRBV5-1; J gene: TRBJ2-7; CDR3 length: 14; CDR3 protein: ASQLSAGGRSYEQY
V gene: TRBV5-1; J gene: TRBJ2-5; CDR3 length: 12; CDR3 protein: ASRGLDSQETQY
V gene: TRBV5-4; J gene: TRBJ2-3; CDR3 length: 13; CDR3 protein: ASSPQTSRTDTQY
V gene: TRBV7-9; J gene: TRBJ1-3; CDR3 length: 12; CDR3 protein: ASSLAGVGNTIY
V gene: TRBV12-5; J gene: TRBJ2-2; CDR3 length: 10; CDR3 protein: ASGRGGGELF
V gene: TRBV19; J gene: TRBJ1-2; CDR3 length: 13; CDR3 protein: ASSRLVTPNYGYT
V gene: TRBV19; J gene: TRBJ2-5; CDR3 length: 13; CDR3 protein: ASSVGRLSAETQY
V gene: TRBV6-5; J gene: TRBJ2-3; CDR3 length: 13; CDR3 protein: ASSPLQRGGRGQY
V gene: TRBV18; J gene: TRBJ1-6; CDR3 length: 12; CDR3 protein: ASSPGRDGSPLH
V gene: TRBV2; J gene: TRBJ2-5; CDR3 length: 13; CDR3 protein: ASSVGQTSQETQY
V gene: TRBV2; J gene: TRBJ1-2; CDR3 length: 17; CDR3 protein: ASKGQGGAAWAILVGYT
V gene: TRBV5-1; J gene: TRBJ1-2; CDR3 length: 13; CDR3 protein: ASSFTRPEDYGYT
V gene: TRBV29-1; J gene: TRBJ2-5; CDR3 length: 12; CDR3 protein: SGRGWGGQETQY
V gene: TRBV5-1; J gene: TRBJ1-5; CDR3 length: 12; CDR3 protein: ASSLGDINQPQH
V gene: TRBV30; J gene: TRBJ1-2; CDR3 length: 9; CDR3 protein: ASRQGYGYT
V gene: TRBV5-1; J gene: TRBJ1-1; CDR3 length: 13; CDR3 protein: ASSLEGTINTEAF
V gene: TRBV11-2; J gene: TRBJ2-3; CDR3 length: 13; CDR3 protein: ASSLVAGGQDTQY
V gene: TRBV6-1; J gene: TRBJ1-5; CDR3 length: 12; CDR3 protein: ASSERGNSQPQH
V gene: TRBV19; J gene: TRBJ2-5; CDR3 length: 16; CDR3 protein: ASSIILLAGGPKETQY
V gene: TRBV18; J gene: TRBJ1-5; CDR3 length: 13; CDR3 protein: ASSPAGGSNQPQH
V gene: TRBV7-2; J gene: TRBJ2-3; CDR3 length: 13; CDR3 protein: ASSLQGTLTDTQY
V gene: TRBV7-2; J gene: TRBJ2-4; CDR3 length: 12; CDR3 protein: ASSPGGFGNIQY
V gene: TRBV2; J gene: TRBJ1-2; CDR3 length: 11; CDR3 protein: ASRTESNYGYT
V gene: TRBV29-1; J gene: TRBJ1-2; CDR3 length: 11; CDR3 protein: SAAGQGNYGYT
V gene: TRBV7-3; J gene: TRBJ1-2; CDR3 length: 11; CDR3 protein: ASSLGQNYGYT
V gene: TRBV9; J gene: TRBJ2-2; CDR3 length: 14; CDR3 protein: ASSPLAGGNTGELF
V gene: TRBV9; J gene: TRBJ2-7; CDR3 length: 13; CDR3 protein: ASSPRGQPNYEQY
V gene: TRBV6-6; J gene: TRBJ2-3; CDR3 length: 12; CDR3 protein: ASTLGTSTDTQY
V gene: TRBV18; J gene: TRBJ1-1; CDR3 length: 10; CDR3 protein: ASSLLEAEAF
V gene: TRBV18; J gene: TRBJ1-3; CDR3 length: 15; CDR3 protein: ASSPRGTGRTGNTIY
V gene: TRBV18; J gene: TRBJ1-5; CDR3 length: 16; CDR3 protein: ASSMNKMTGGAGQPQH
V gene: TRBV6-5; J gene: TRBJ1-5; CDR3 length: 13; CDR3 protein: ASSADRLSNQPQH
V gene: TRBV2; J gene: TRBJ1-5; CDR3 length: 14; CDR3 protein: ASSVWDRNSNQPQH
V gene: TRBV10-3; J gene: TRBJ2-3; CDR3 length: 14; CDR3 protein: AIRQYAGAGEDTQY
V gene: TRBV29-1; J gene: TRBJ2-3; CDR3 length: 14; CDR3 protein: SLQLAGVGRTDTQY
V gene: TRBV19; J gene: TRBJ2-5; CDR3 length: 15; CDR3 protein: ASSLSLTSGGAETQY
V gene: TRBV7-9; J gene: TRBJ1-1; CDR3 length: 10; CDR3 protein: ASSLVQREAF
V gene: TRBV10-3; J gene: TRBJ1-2; CDR3 length: 10; CDR3 protein: AISGQGYGYT
V gene: TRBV18; J gene: TRBJ2-5; CDR3 length: 15; CDR3 protein: ASSKGSAPMYQETQY
V gene: TRBV6-1; J gene: TRBJ2-7; CDR3 length: 12; CDR3 protein: ASSDQDRDREQY
V gene: TRBV2; J gene: TRBJ1-2; CDR3 length: 11; CDR3 protein: ASTQSRGYGYT
V gene: TRBV18; J gene: TRBJ2-5; CDR3 length: 11; CDR3 protein: ATHRGRQETQY